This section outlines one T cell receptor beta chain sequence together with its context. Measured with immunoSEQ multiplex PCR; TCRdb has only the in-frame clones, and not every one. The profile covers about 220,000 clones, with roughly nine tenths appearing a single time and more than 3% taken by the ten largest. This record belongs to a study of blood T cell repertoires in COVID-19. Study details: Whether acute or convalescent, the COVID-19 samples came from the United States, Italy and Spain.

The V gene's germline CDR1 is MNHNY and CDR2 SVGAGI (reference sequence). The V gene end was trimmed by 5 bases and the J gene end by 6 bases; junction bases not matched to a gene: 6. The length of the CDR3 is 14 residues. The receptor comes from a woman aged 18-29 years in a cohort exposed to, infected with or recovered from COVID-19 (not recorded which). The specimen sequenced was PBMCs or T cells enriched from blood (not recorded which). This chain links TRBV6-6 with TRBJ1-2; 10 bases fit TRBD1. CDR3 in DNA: TGTGCCAGCAGTACAAGGACAGGGGGAAATGGCTACACCTTC. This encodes CASSTRTGGNGYTF.